The 21 T cell receptor beta chains presented below share a single source sample, sequenced in a study of vaccination effects on CD4 cells after COVID-19. Antigen-specific CD4+ T cells were first expanded with viral peptide pools by the ViraFEST assay and only then sequenced. Subsequent to approximately 9 days of culture, CD4+ T cells were isolated. Each vaccine recipient was nucleocapsid antibody negative and had no prior SARS-CoV-2 infection. These receptors lack a known antigen. Generated by immunoSEQ multiplex PCR, the TCRdb table keeps only in-frame clones and is missing some. The table has about 68,000 clones, 80% seen once; the top ten hold 12%. The sample in question was CD4+ T cells from PBMCs cultured with SARS-CoV-2 spike peptides, obtained before COVID-19 vaccination. These receptors originate from a human donor who received a COVID-19 vaccine.

The chain employs TRBV27 and TRBJ2-2; D remains ambiguous. Trimming took off 10 bases at V and 1 base at J, with 19 bases between the two ends. Per the germline V gene, CDR1 is MNHEY and CDR2 is SMNVEV (reference sequence). The CDR3 has 16 amino acids. The chain's CDR3 is CATHPFLTRNTGELFF. The CDR3 nucleotides are TGTGCCACCCACCCATTTCTGACACGGAACACCGGGGAGCTGTTTTTT.

The chain recombines TRBV2 with TRBJ2-7, with TRBD2 identical over 11 bases. Germline-derived CDR1 and CDR2 are SNHLY and FYNNEI. With 3 bases clipped from V and 2 bases from J, the junction kept 3 bases outside the gene matches. The CDR3 length is 15 residues. CDR3 sequence: CASSESLAGAYEQYV. CDR3 DNA: TGTGCCAGCAGTGAGTCACTAGCGGGGGCCTACGAGCAGTACGTC.

The chain combines TRBV2 with TRBJ1-5; perhaps TRBD1 as D (5 bases). Trimming took 6 bases from V and 4 from J, leaving 7 bases between them. The V gene's germline CDR1 is SNHLY and CDR2 FYNNEI. This CDR3 has 12 residues. CDR3 amino acids: CASRGGNQPQHF. CDR3 sequence (DNA): TGTGCCAGCAGGGGGGGGAATCAGCCCCAGCATTTT.

The chain joins TRBV5-1 to TRBJ2-2; 9 bases map to TRBD2. J lost 6 bases, V lost 5 bases, and 8 bases had no gene match. CDR1 SGHRS and CDR2 YFSETQ come from the germline V gene. The CDR3 loop spans 15 amino acids. In nucleotides, the CDR3 is TGCGCCAGCAGGCTGACTAGCGGCGCACCCGGGGAGCTGTTTTTT. Its translation: CASRLTSGAPGELFF. Filled out from reference TRBV5-1 and TRBJ2-2, the complete variable domain reads KAGVTQTPRYLIKTRGQQVTLSCSPISGHRSVSWYQQTPGQGLQFLFEYFSETQRNKGNFPGRFSGRQFSNSRSEMNVSTLELGDSALYLCASRLTSGAPGELFFGEGSRLTVL.

This chain joins TRBV6-2 or TRBV6-3 and TRBJ1-1; D is undetermined. The CDR3 length is 16 residues. V shed 3 bases and J shed 1 base, with 15 bases lying between them. Germline V lookup: CDR1 MNHEY, CDR2 SVGEGT. The CDR3 bases are TGTGCCAGCAGTTATTGGTCCGTCAATCAGAACACTGAAGCTTTCTTT. Translating gives CASSYWSVNQNTEAFF.

The chain links TRBV18 to TRBJ2-3; D possibly corresponds to TRBD2 (6 bases). V was shortened by 6 bases and J by 4 bases, with 32 bases between the two germline ends. This CDR3 has 20 amino acids. Germline values: CDR1 KGHSH, CDR2 LQKENI. This CDR3 is CASSHTSSGDKGPPPDTQYF. The CDR3 DNA sequence: TGTGCCAGCTCCCACACGTCGTCGGGGGATAAGGGACCCCCCCCAGATACGCAGTATTTT. Supplemented by reference TRBV18 and TRBJ2-3, the full variable domain reads NAGVMQNPRHLVRRRGQEARLRCSPMKGHSHVYWYRQLPEEGLKFMVYLQKENIIDESGMPKERFSAEFPKEGPSILRIQQVVRGDSAAYFCASSHTSSGDKGPPPDTQYFGPGTRLTVL.

The V and J genes are TRBV2 and TRBJ2-3; 7 bases are shared with TRBD1. V dropped 6 bases and J dropped 5; count of bases not matched to a gene: 11. The germline CDR1 and CDR2 sequences are SNHLY and FYNNEI. This CDR3 contains 15 residues. In DNA, the CDR3 is TGTGCCAGCAGCCTGACAGGACAGGATGGAGATACGCAGTATTTT. Its translation: CASSLTGQDGDTQYF.

V usage is TRBV28 and J usage is TRBJ2-7, with D perhaps matching TRBD1 (6 bases). The CDR3 contains 13 residues. Trimming pared 5 bases from V and 4 bases from J, leaving 12 bases between. Germline values: CDR1 MDHEN, CDR2 SYDVKM. The CDR3 spells CASSKRGKYEQYV. In DNA, the CDR3 is TGTGCCAGCAGTAAGAGGGGGAAGTACGAGCAGTACGTC.

This clone is a singleton in its sample. The V and J genes are TRBV9 and TRBJ2-3; D is tentatively TRBD1 or TRBD2 (6 bases each). This CDR3 contains 15 residues. V lost 4 bases, J lost 5 bases, and 17 bases lay in between. Germline V gene lookup returns CDR1 SGDLS and CDR2 YYNGEE. In nucleotides, the CDR3 is TGTGCCAGCAGCCCCTCTTGGGGGGCGGTAGATACGCAGTATTTT. It codes for CASSPSWGAVDTQYF. Full variable domain (missing parts from reference TRBV9 and TRBJ2-3): DSGVTQTPKHLITATGQRVTLRCSPRSGDLSVYWYQQSLDQGLQFLIQYYNGEERAKGNILERFSAQQFPDLHSELNLSSLELGDSALYFCASSPSWGAVDTQYFGPGTRLTVL.

This chain uses TRBV4-1 with TRBJ1-2, with D uncertain. The CDR3 runs 16 residues. Trimming removed 1 base from V and 1 base from J, with 13 bases in between. The V gene's germline CDR1 is MGHRA and CDR2 YSYEKL. The CDR3 nucleotides read TGCGCCAGCAGCCAAGCCCCCAAGAATTTTAACTATGGCTACACCTTC. Amino acid sequence: CASSQAPKNFNYGYTF.

The chain links TRBV7-9 to TRBJ2-2; unclear D gene. With 2 bases removed from V and 4 bases from J, the gap between germline ends came to 11 bases. Germline CDR1 SEHNR, CDR2 FQNEAQ (reference sequence). The CDR3 spans 15 residues. The CDR3 region is CASSLLGGGTGELFF. CDR3 bases: TGTGCCAGCAGCTTATTGGGTGGCGGCACCGGGGAGCTGTTTTTT.

The rearrangement links TRBV7-2 to TRBJ1-2; D is undetermined. Germline V lookup: CDR1 SGHTA, CDR2 FQGNSA. V was trimmed by 0 bases and J by 5 bases, leaving 7 bases between them. The length of the CDR3 is 13 residues. For the CDR3, the DNA is TGTGCCAGCAGCTTAGCCGGCGGGTATGGCTACACCTTC. It codes for CASSLAGGYGYTF.

This chain uses TRBV9 with TRBJ2-2, with TRBD1 matching over 8 bases. J lost 7 bases, V lost 0 bases, and 8 bases had no gene match. CDR3 size: 16 residues. The germline V gene encodes CDR1 SGDLS and CDR2 YYNGEE. CDR3 in amino acids: CASSVGGQGADGELFF. The CDR3 DNA reads TGTGCCAGCAGCGTAGGTGGTCAGGGGGCGGACGGGGAGCTGTTTTTT.

At least ten counts were recorded for this clone. The chain uses TRBV7-2 and TRBJ2-5; tentative D call: TRBD1 (5 bases). The CDR3 runs to 13 residues. Germline V gene sequence: CDR1 SGHTA, CDR2 FQGNSA. Trimming left V 5 bases short and J 5 bases short, with 12 bases between. The CDR3 spells CASSPRVTETQYF. In DNA, the CDR3 is TGTGCCAGCAGCCCCAGGGTTACGGAGACCCAGTACTTC.

The genes are TRBV6-4 and TRBJ1-3; D is uncertain. The CDR3 has 12 residues. CDR1 is MRHNA and CDR2 is SNTAGT in the germline V gene. The V gene lost 3 bases and the J gene lost 4 bases, with 4 bases spanning the gap. The CDR3 nucleotides read TGTGCCAGCAGTGAAGGGGGAAACACCATATATTTT. Its translation: CASSEGGNTIYF.

The V call is TRBV6-5, the J call TRBJ1-5; no firm D call. Germline V gene lookup returns CDR1 MNHEY and CDR2 SVGAGI. The CDR3 has 13 amino acids. The V gene lost 7 bases and the J gene lost 0 bases, with 7 bases spanning the gap. The CDR3: CASTPGSNQPQHF. The CDR3 region has the DNA TGTGCCAGCACCCCCGGTAGCAATCAGCCCCAGCATTTT.

The gene calls are TRBV5-4 and TRBJ2-2; no firm D call. CDR1 is SGHNT, CDR2 YYREEE, per germline (reference sequence). The CDR3 contains 15 residues. Trimming removed 1 base at V and 4 bases at J, with 11 bases between. CDR3 in DNA: TGTGCCAGCAGCTTGTCTGGCAGAAGCACCGGGGAGCTGTTTTTT. The encoded protein is CASSLSGRSTGELFF.

The chain uses TRBV28 and TRBJ2-4; no firm D call. CDR3 size: 12 residues. The V gene lost 3 bases and the J gene lost 8 bases, with 8 bases spanning the gap. Germline V gives CDR1 MDHEN, CDR2 SYDVKM. CDR3 loop: CASSFPPDIQYF. The DNA of the CDR3 is TGTGCCAGCAGTTTCCCCCCGGACATTCAGTACTTC.

The chain links TRBV13 to TRBJ1-4, with D possibly matching TRBD1 (5 bases). The CDR3 is 17 residues long. V lost 0 bases to trimming and J lost 11 bases, with 22 bases between them. Germline V gene sequence: CDR1 PRHDT, CDR2 FYEKMQ (reference sequence). CDR3 DNA: TGTGCCAGCAGCTTAGGGCGGCCGGGACTCCTTTTGGGGAAACTGTTTTTT. It codes for CASSLGRPGLLLGKLFF.

The chain links TRBV7-3 to TRBJ1-5, with D perhaps matching TRBD1 (5 bases). Germline loops: CDR1 SGHTA, CDR2 FQGTGA. Trimming took off 4 bases at V and 1 base at J, with 11 bases between the two ends. The CDR3 loop spans 15 amino acids. CDR3 sequence reads: CASSSQPGSNQPQHF. The CDR3, as DNA: TGTGCCAGCAGCTCACAGCCAGGGAGCAATCAGCCCCAGCATTTT.

J is TRBJ2-2 and V is TRBV3-1 (or the pseudogene TRBV3-2); D perhaps matches TRBD2 (5 bases). The germline V and J ends were trimmed by 5 bases and 7 bases, with 17 bases remaining between them. Germline CDR1 is LGHDT and CDR2 is YNNKEL (reference sequence). This CDR3 has 15 amino acids. For the CDR3, the DNA is TGTGCCAGCAGCTCCCGGGGTCCCTCCGGCGGGGAGCTGTTTTTT. Translated: CASSSRGPSGGELFF.